Listed below are T cell receptor beta chains from one sample, sequenced in a study of T cell repertoires in cytomegalovirus infection. From the reads, TCRdb called clonotypes with MiXCR, one entry per CDR3 protein. The sample carries about 740,000 distinct CDR3 sequences, less than 40% recorded once. The sample comprised PBMCs. The source of these receptors is a human donor in good health (CMV status not recorded). Some clones in this sample may be carry-over from other donors' samples. CDR3s include the opening cysteine and the closing phenylalanine or tryptophan. A D gene is named only where the DNA matches it firmly. Some rows mark clone size as missing; the rest say once, few, many or name a class of expanded clone.

size: few; V: TRBV2; D: .; J: TRBJ1-1; CDR3: CASREITGPNTEAFF; DNA: TGTGCCAGCAGGGAAATCACAGGCCCGAACACTGAAGCTTTCTTT
size: .; V: TRBV4-1; D: TRBD1; J: TRBJ2-2; CDR3: CASSPVDRGRSSEELFF; DNA: TGCGCCAGCAGCCCAGTTGACAGGGGGCGATCGTCCGAGGAGCTGTTTTTT
size: few; V: TRBV11-2; D: .; J: TRBJ2-7; CDR3: CASSLDPTSSYEQYF; DNA: TGTGCCAGCAGCTTAGATCCCACGAGCTCCTACGAGCAGTACTTC
size: few; V: TRBV28; D: .; J: TRBJ2-2; CDR3: CASSWAGSGELFF; DNA: TGTGCCAGCAGTTGGGCAGGGTCCGGGGAGCTGTTTTTT
size: .; V: TRBV9; D: .; J: TRBJ1-1; CDR3: CASSPPGAKLGTEAFF; DNA: TGTGCCAGCAGCCCCCCCGGGGCAAAGCTTGGAACTGAAGCTTTCTTT
size: .; V: TRBV12-3/TRBV12-4; D: TRBD1; J: TRBJ1-5; CDR3: CASSWDSPGESQPQHF; DNA: TGTGCCAGCAGTTGGGACAGTCCCGGGGAGAGTCAGCCCCAGCATTTT
size: .; V: TRBV6-8; D: .; J: TRBJ1-1; CDR3: CASSYSDSPRNTEAFF; DNA: TGTGCCAGCAGTTACTCAGACAGTCCTAGGAACACTGAAGCTTTCTTT
size: .; V: TRBV4-1; D: .; J: TRBJ1-2; CDR3: CASSPPAAIYGYTF; DNA: TGCGCCAGCAGCCCTCCGGCAGCTATCTATGGCTACACCTTC
size: few; V: TRBV28; D: .; J: TRBJ2-4; CDR3: CASSPANIQYF; DNA: TGTGCCAGCAGCCCCGCGAACATTCAGTACTTC
size: .; V: TRBV7-9; D: .; J: TRBJ1-5; CDR3: CASSLSISNQPQHF; DNA: TGTGCCAGCAGCTTATCCATTAGCAATCAGCCCCAGCATTTT
size: few; V: TRBV28; D: .; J: TRBJ1-1; CDR3: CASISQGRMNTEAFF; DNA: TGTGCCAGCATCAGCCAGGGGCGCATGAACACTGAAGCTTTCTTT
size: .; V: TRBV5-4; D: .; J: TRBJ2-5; CDR3: CASSTTPAAEETQYF; DNA: TGTGCCAGCAGCACAACACCCGCCGCGGAAGAGACCCAGTACTTC
size: .; V: TRBV4-1; D: TRBD2; J: TRBJ2-7; CDR3: CVGNRRLAGVHEQYF; DNA: TGCGTCGGCAACCGTCGACTAGCGGGAGTTCACGAGCAGTACTTC
size: few; V: TRBV5-6; D: .; J: TRBJ1-1; CDR3: CASREGDTEAFF; DNA: TGTGCCAGCCGCGAGGGGGACACTGAAGCTTTCTTT
size: .; V: TRBV9; D: .; J: TRBJ1-2; CDR3: CASSVAPDSDYGYTF; DNA: TGTGCCAGCAGCGTAGCCCCGGACTCCGACTATGGCTACACCTTC
size: many; V: TRBV7-2; D: TRBD2; J: TRBJ2-1; CDR3: CASSYRTSGNNEQFF; DNA: TGTGCCAGCAGCTACAGGACTAGCGGGAATAATGAGCAGTTCTTC
size: few; V: TRBV12-3/TRBV12-4; D: .; J: TRBJ2-1; CDR3: CASSAGLPTEQFF; DNA: TGTGCCAGCAGTGCCGGACTACCTACAGAGCAGTTCTTC
size: few; V: TRBV6-1; D: .; J: TRBJ2-1; CDR3: CASSVLNEQFF; DNA: TGTGCCAGCTCTGTCCTCAATGAGCAGTTCTTC
size: few; V: TRBV28; D: TRBD2; J: TRBJ2-4; CDR3: CASRPTRGDIQYF; DNA: TGTGCCAGCAGGCCTACCCGGGGGGACATTCAGTACTTC
size: .; V: TRBV2; D: .; J: TRBJ2-1; CDR3: CASSEGSTAYNEQFF; DNA: TGTGCCAGCAGTGAAGGGTCAACAGCCTACAATGAGCAGTTCTTC
size: few; V: TRBV28; D: TRBD1; J: TRBJ1-2; CDR3: CASSPPDRYYGYTF; DNA: TGTGCCAGCAGTCCCCCGGACAGGTACTATGGCTACACCTTC
size: few; V: TRBV7-2; D: TRBD1; J: TRBJ1-1; CDR3: CASSLTGDGFTEAFF; DNA: TGTGCCAGCAGCCTAACAGGGGATGGTTTCACTGAAGCTTTCTTT
size: many; V: TRBV5-4; D: .; J: TRBJ2-7; CDR3: CASSLGDRALEQYF; DNA: TGTGCCAGCAGCCTGGGGGACCGAGCCCTCGAGCAGTACTTC
size: .; V: TRBV6-5; D: .; J: TRBJ2-7; CDR3: CASSYSGLYEQYF; DNA: TGTGCCAGCAGTTACTCGGGACTTTACGAGCAGTACTTC
size: .; V: TRBV4-1; D: .; J: TRBJ2-5; CDR3: CASSQVGGGEETQYF; DNA: TGCGCCAGCAGCCAAGTTGGTGGCGGGGAGGAGACCCAGTACTTC
size: .; V: TRBV19; D: .; J: TRBJ1-5; CDR3: CASSIGNPGPNQPQHF; DNA: TGTGCCAGTAGTATCGGTAACCCGGGACCAAATCAGCCCCAGCATTTT
size: few; V: TRBV5-1; D: TRBD2; J: TRBJ2-5; CDR3: CASSLAVIAGAEETQYF; DNA: TGCGCCAGCAGCTTGGCCGTGATAGCGGGAGCCGAAGAGACCCAGTACTTC
size: few; V: TRBV15; D: .; J: TRBJ1-6; CDR3: CATSLEGVSSPLHF; DNA: TGTGCCACCAGTCTTGAGGGGGTCAGCTCACCCCTCCACTTT
size: few; V: TRBV20-1; D: .; J: TRBJ2-7; CDR3: CSVRPGLQYEQYF; DNA: TGCAGTGTAAGACCGGGACTCCAGTACGAGCAGTACTTC
size: .; V: TRBV23-1; D: .; J: TRBJ1-1; CDR3: CASVSPGESLNTEAFF; DNA: TGCGCCAGCGTAAGCCCGGGAGAGAGCCTGAACACTGAAGCTTTCTTT
size: .; V: TRBV4-1; D: .; J: TRBJ2-1; CDR3: CASSHLGQSSYNEQFF; DNA: TGCGCCAGCAGCCATCTGGGGCAGAGCTCCTACAATGAGCAGTTCTTC
size: .; V: TRBV7-2; D: .; J: TRBJ1-5; CDR3: CANSEDSRLSPQHF; DNA: TGTGCCAACAGCGAGGACAGCCGGTTGTCCCCCCAGCATTTT
size: many; V: TRBV28; D: .; J: TRBJ1-5; CDR3: CASSGDGAEGQPQHF; DNA: TGTGCCAGCAGTGGGGACGGGGCAGAGGGTCAGCCCCAGCATTTT
size: many; V: TRBV7-2; D: TRBD2; J: TRBJ2-3; CDR3: CASSPRLAGSPTDTQYF; DNA: TGTGCCAGCAGCCCCCGACTAGCGGGAAGCCCCACAGATACGCAGTATTTT
size: .; V: TRBV19; D: .; J: TRBJ1-5; CDR3: CASSIRWTANQPQHF; DNA: TGTGCCAGTAGTATCAGGTGGACAGCTAATCAGCCCCAGCATTTT
size: .; V: TRBV6-1; D: TRBD1; J: TRBJ1-1; CDR3: CASRGTGGRRMNTEAFF; DNA: TGTGCCAGCAGGGGGACAGGGGGCCGAAGGATGAACACTGAAGCTTTCTTT
size: few; V: TRBV28; D: TRBD1; J: TRBJ1-5; CDR3: CASSFTGVGNQPQHF; DNA: TGTGCCAGCAGTTTTACAGGGGTGGGCAATCAGCCCCAGCATTTT
size: few; V: TRBV11-1; D: TRBD2; J: TRBJ2-1; CDR3: CASSDLAGGLHEQFF; DNA: TGTGCCAGCAGTGACCTAGCGGGGGGCCTCCATGAGCAGTTCTTC
size: many; V: TRBV7-8; D: .; J: TRBJ1-2; CDR3: CASSLDRGYTF; DNA: TGTGCCAGCAGCTTAGACCGTGGCTACACCTTC
size: .; V: TRBV12-5; D: .; J: TRBJ1-2; CDR3: CASGLFGWGGSDYGYTF; DNA: TGTGCTAGTGGTTTGTTTGGGTGGGGGGGCTCCGATTATGGCTACACCTTC